This T cell receptor (beta chain) was sequenced in a study of STAT5B mutations in CD4+ large granular lymphocyte leukemia. Regarding this clone: What it binds is unknown.

Per the original methods: The detection floor for productive clonotype frequency was 2.59 x 10-5. Libraries were prepared by immunoSEQ multiplex PCR; TCRdb keeps only in-frame clonotypes and omits some of them. D and trimming were read from the DNA, whereas the V and J calls and clone size are those reported in that table. This sample has tens of thousands of clones, with 72% found just once. The germline CDR1 and CDR2 sequences are SGHTA and FQGTGA. The CDR3 consists of 16 residues. After removal of 4 bases from V and 9 bases from J, the junction contained 13 bases not matched to a gene. Buffy coats from healthy blood donors served as controls. Notes on the study in general: Compared with healthy controls (2/35), patient top clones favored TRBV06 (8/27).

This chain uses TRBV7-3 with TRBJ2-1, with 9 bases that match TRBD2. Sequencing used CD4+ T cells from blood buffy coats. The clonotype comes from a human donor in good health. CDR3 bases: TGTGCCAGCAGCTCTGGAGCGGGGGGCCTAGGTGGTGAGCAGTTCTTC. Encoded protein: CASSSGAGGLGGEQFF. The variable domain in full, with the rest retrieved from reference TRBV7-3 and TRBJ2-1, is GAGVSQTPSNKVTEKGKYVELRCDPISGHTALYWYRQSLGQGPEFLIYFQGTGAADDSGLPNDRFFAVRPEGSVSTLKIQRTERGDSAVYLCASSSGAGGLGGEQFFGPGTRLTVL.